This is a list of T cell receptor beta chains from one sample in a study of blood T cell repertoires in COVID-19. The assay was immunoSEQ multiplex PCR, and TCRdb's table has in-frame clones only and misses some. Altogether roughly 50,000 clones are present, approximately 83% being singletons, with the ten largest covering under 3%. Sequencing was done on a sample of peripheral blood. The receptors derive from a woman of 80 years or more with acute or convalescent COVID-19. CDR3s include the opening cysteine and the closing phenylalanine or tryptophan. Each record gives: J gene, V gene, clone size, D gene, CDR3 protein, CDR3 DNA. The D gene is left open where the match is weak. Some rows have no size entry. The others give once, few or many, or a class for an expanded clone.

TRBJ1-1 | TRBV6-5 | NA | TRBD1 | CASRLSTGQWDEAFF | TGTGCCAGCAGGCTTTCCACGGGACAGTGGGATGAAGCTTTCTTT
TRBJ2-3 | TRBV13 | NA | TRBD2 | CASSLVAAGAKDTQYF | TGTGCCAGCAGCTTAGTGGCAGCGGGGGCGAAAGATACGCAGTATTTT
TRBJ1-2 | TRBV5-4 | NA | NA | CASSLLQGLNYGYTF | TGTGCCAGCAGCTTACTACAGGGACTAAACTATGGCTACACCTTC
TRBJ1-1 | TRBV7-9 | NA | NA | CASSPHQLNTEAFF | TGTGCCAGCAGCCCTCACCAGTTGAACACTGAAGCTTTCTTT
TRBJ2-5 | TRBV5-1 | NA | TRBD1 | CASSSTPGQGGTQYF | TGCGCCAGCAGCTCCACTCCGGGACAGGGGGGGACCCAGTACTTC
TRBJ2-7 | TRBV4-1 | medium-sized | TRBD1 | CASSHPGTGDEQYF | TGCGCCAGCAGCCACCCAGGGACAGGGGACGAGCAGTACTTC
TRBJ1-1 | TRBV6-5 | NA | NA | CASSYFRQMNTEAFF | TGTGCCAGCAGTTACTTCCGACAGATGAACACTGAAGCTTTCTTT
TRBJ1-4 | TRBV5-8 | once | TRBD1 | CASSPTGVVREKLFF | TGTGCCAGCAGCCCGACAGGGGTGGTTAGAGAAAAACTGTTTTTT
TRBJ1-5 | TRBV6-5 | NA | NA | CASSDNRVNQPQHF | TGTGCCAGCAGCGACAACAGGGTTAATCAGCCCCAGCATTTT
TRBJ2-1 | TRBV10-1 | NA | NA | CASRGGGAITEQFF | TGCGCCAGCAGAGGAGGGGGCGCAATTACTGAGCAGTTCTTC
TRBJ1-1 | TRBV7-3 | NA | NA | CASSPGSLVNTEAFF | TGTGCCAGCAGCCCCGGTTCACTGGTGAACACTGAAGCTTTCTTT
TRBJ1-6 | TRBV30 | NA | NA | CAWTEGTLLNSPLHF | TGTGCCTGGACAGAGGGTACGTTGTTGAATTCACCCCTCCACTTT
TRBJ1-6 | TRBV12-3/TRBV12-4 | NA | TRBD1 | CASSFTQGAPLHF | TGTGCCAGCAGTTTTACCCAGGGGGCACCCCTCCACTTT
TRBJ2-1 | TRBV4-1 | NA | TRBD2 | CASSQEALAGNDEQFF | TGCGCCAGCAGCCAAGAAGCACTAGCGGGGAACGATGAGCAGTTCTTC
TRBJ1-4 | TRBV18 | once | NA | CASSPTGGEKLFF | TGTGCCAGCTCCCCTACGGGTGGCGAAAAACTGTTTTTT
TRBJ2-3 | TRBV5-8 | NA | TRBD1 | CASSLGDRSTDTQYF | TGTGCCAGCAGCTTGGGGGACAGAAGCACAGATACGCAGTATTTT
TRBJ2-2 | TRBV11-3 | few | NA | CASSPRDTGELFF | TGTGCCAGCAGTCCTCGGGACACCGGGGAGCTGTTTTTT
TRBJ2-3 | TRBV7-8 | NA | NA | CASSLTDPRDTQYF | TGTGCCAGCAGCTTAACGGATCCGAGGGATACGCAGTATTTT
TRBJ2-5 | TRBV5-1 | NA | TRBD1 | CASSLGQGVRETQYF | TGCGCCAGCAGCTTGGGACAGGGAGTACGAGAGACCCAGTACTTC
TRBJ2-1 | TRBV2 | NA | NA | CASTPPPTHNEQFF | TGTGCCAGCACGCCGCCCCCGACACACAATGAGCAGTTCTTC
TRBJ1-5 | TRBV6-1 | NA | NA | CASSEARSSNQPQHF | TGTGCCAGCAGTGAAGCTAGAAGTAGCAATCAGCCCCAGCATTTT
TRBJ1-2 | TRBV7-6 | NA | NA | CASSLEARGSAGYTF | TGTGCCAGCAGCTTAGAGGCCAGGGGATCTGCTGGCTACACCTTC
TRBJ1-5 | TRBV7-8 | NA | NA | CASRRGGENQPQHF | TGTGCCAGCCGGCGGGGGGGGGAAAATCAGCCCCAGCATTTT
TRBJ1-4 | TRBV15 | once | TRBD1 | CATSNGQGIGNEKLFF | TGTGCCACCAGCAACGGACAGGGCATAGGGAATGAAAAACTGTTTTTT
TRBJ2-5 | TRBV5-6 | few | TRBD1 | CASSLRGQGGETQYF | TGTGCCAGCAGCTTGCGGGGACAGGGGGGAGAGACCCAGTACTTC
TRBJ1-5 | TRBV6-5 | NA | NA | CASRAVRGPPQPQHF | TGTGCCAGCAGGGCCGTCAGGGGCCCCCCTCAGCCCCAGCATTTT
TRBJ1-5 | TRBV6-1 | NA | TRBD1 | CASSADRVHSNQPQHF | TGTGCCAGCAGTGCAGACAGGGTACACAGCAATCAGCCCCAGCATTTT
TRBJ2-3 | TRBV19 | NA | TRBD1 | CASTGDRWQGDTQYF | TGTGCCAGTACCGGGGACAGGTGGCAAGGAGATACGCAGTATTTT
TRBJ1-2 | TRBV24-1 | few | NA | CATSDGGPYTF | TGTGCCACCAGTGATGGGGGCCCCTACACCTTC
TRBJ2-2 | TRBV4-1 | NA | TRBD2 | CASSQVVTSEAGELFF | TGCGCCAGCAGCCAAGTCGTCACTAGCGAGGCCGGGGAGCTGTTTTTT
TRBJ1-1 | TRBV24-1 | NA | TRBD1 | CATSDTGQGEHTEAFF | TGTGCCACCAGTGATACGGGACAGGGGGAGCACACTGAAGCTTTCTTT
TRBJ1-2 | TRBV5-8 | NA | NA | CASSLSLPSYTF | TGTGCCAGCAGCTTGTCACTTCCGAGTTACACCTTC
TRBJ1-2 | TRBV6-2/TRBV6-3 | once | TRBD1 | CASSQQGFNYGYTF | TGTGCCAGCAGTCAACAGGGGTTCAACTATGGCTACACCTTC